This TCR beta chain was retrieved from a study of blood T cell repertoires in COVID-19. In the source study's methods: Cell counts per sample came from amplifying reference gene primers. Assay: immunoSEQ multiplex PCR; the TCRdb copy retains only in-frame clones and omits some. V, J and clone size are taken as reported in that table, and D and trimming were inferred from the DNA itself. Among about 270,000 clones listed, roughly nine tenths were seen once. From germline, CDR1 is SNHLY and CDR2 FYNNEI. V shed 3 bases and J shed 9 bases, with 9 bases lying between them. There are 11 residues in the CDR3.

The chain couples TRBV2 to TRBJ2-7; D unclear. The receptor was isolated from a man in his forties with active or convalescent COVID-19. Sequenced input: peripheral blood. The CDR3 DNA reads TGTGCCAGCAGTGAGAGGTATCTGCAGTACTTC. The encoded protein is CASSERYLQYF.